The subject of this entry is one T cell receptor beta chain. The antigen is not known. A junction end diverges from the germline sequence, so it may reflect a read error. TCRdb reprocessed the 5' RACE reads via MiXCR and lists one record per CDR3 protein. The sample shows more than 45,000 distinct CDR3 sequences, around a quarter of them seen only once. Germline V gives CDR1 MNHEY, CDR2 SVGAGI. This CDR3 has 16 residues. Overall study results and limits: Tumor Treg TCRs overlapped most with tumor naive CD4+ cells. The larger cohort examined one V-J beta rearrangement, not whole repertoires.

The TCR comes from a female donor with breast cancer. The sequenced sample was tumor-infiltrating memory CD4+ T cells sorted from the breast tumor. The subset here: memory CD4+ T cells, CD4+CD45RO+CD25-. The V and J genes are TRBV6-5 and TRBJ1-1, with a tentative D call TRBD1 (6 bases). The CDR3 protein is CASSYSRHRGNTGAFF. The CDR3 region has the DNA TGTGCCAGCAGTTACTCGAGGCATAGGGGGAACACTGGAGCTTTCTTT.